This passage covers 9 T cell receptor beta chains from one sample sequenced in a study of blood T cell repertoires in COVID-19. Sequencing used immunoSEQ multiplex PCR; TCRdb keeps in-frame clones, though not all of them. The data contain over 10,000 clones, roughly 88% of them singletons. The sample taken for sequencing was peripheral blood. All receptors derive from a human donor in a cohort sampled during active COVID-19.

In nucleotides, the CDR3 is TGCGCCAGCAGCCTCGGGGTAGCGGGAAACTCTGGGGCCAACGTCCTGACTTTC. It specifies CASSLGVAGNSGANVLTF. The rearrangement joins TRBV5-1 to TRBJ2-6, with TRBD2 matching over 8 bases. Germline CDR1 is SGHRS and CDR2 is YFSETQ. The CDR3 totals 18 residues. The V segment lost 4 bases and the J segment 0 bases; nucleotides outside the gene matches: 9.

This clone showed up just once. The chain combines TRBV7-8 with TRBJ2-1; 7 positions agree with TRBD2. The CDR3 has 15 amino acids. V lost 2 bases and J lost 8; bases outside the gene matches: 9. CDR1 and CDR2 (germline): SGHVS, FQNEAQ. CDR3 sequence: CASSLRRELKDEQFF. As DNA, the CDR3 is TGTGCCAGCAGCTTACGGCGGGAGTTAAAGGATGAGCAGTTCTTC. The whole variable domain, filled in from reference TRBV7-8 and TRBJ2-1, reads GAGVSQSPRYKVAKRGQDVALRCDPISGHVSLFWYQQALGQGPEFLTYFQNEAQLDKSGLPSDRFFAERPEGSVSTLKIQRTQQEDSAVYLCASSLRRELKDEQFFGPGTRLTVL.

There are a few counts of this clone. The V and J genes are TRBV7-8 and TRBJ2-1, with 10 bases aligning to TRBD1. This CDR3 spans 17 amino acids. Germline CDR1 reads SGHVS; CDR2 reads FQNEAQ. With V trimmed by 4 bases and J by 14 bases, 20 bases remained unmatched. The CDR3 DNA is TGTGCCAGCAGCTCCCTGACAGGGGGCTTTTCTGCCCCTGGAAAGTTCTTC. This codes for CASSSLTGGFSAPGKFF.

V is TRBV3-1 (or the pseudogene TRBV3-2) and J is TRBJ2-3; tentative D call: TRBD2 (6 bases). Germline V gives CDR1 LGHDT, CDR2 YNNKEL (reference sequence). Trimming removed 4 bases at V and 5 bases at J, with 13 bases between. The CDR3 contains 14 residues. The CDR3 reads CASSPQGAGDTQYF. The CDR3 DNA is TGTGCCAGCAGCCCCCAGGGAGCGGGAGATACGCAGTATTTT.

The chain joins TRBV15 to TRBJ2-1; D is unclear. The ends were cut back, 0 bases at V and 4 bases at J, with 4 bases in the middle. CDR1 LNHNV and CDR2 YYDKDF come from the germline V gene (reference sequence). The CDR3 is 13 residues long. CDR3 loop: CATSRDRYNEQFF. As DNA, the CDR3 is TGTGCCACCAGCAGAGACAGGTACAATGAGCAGTTCTTC.

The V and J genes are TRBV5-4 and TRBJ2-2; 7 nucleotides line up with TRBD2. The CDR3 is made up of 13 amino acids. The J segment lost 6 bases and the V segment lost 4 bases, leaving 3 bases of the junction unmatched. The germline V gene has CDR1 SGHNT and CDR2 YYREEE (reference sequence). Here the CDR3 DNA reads TGTGCCAGCAGCGAAACTAGCGCCGGGGAGCTGTTTTTT. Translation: CASSETSAGELFF.

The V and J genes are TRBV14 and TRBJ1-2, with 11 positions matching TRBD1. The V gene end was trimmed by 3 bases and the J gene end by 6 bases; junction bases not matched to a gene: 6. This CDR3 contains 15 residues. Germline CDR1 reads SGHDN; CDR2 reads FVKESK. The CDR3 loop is CASSHARTGGNGYTF. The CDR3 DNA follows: TGTGCCAGCAGCCACGCCAGGACAGGGGGCAATGGCTACACCTTC.

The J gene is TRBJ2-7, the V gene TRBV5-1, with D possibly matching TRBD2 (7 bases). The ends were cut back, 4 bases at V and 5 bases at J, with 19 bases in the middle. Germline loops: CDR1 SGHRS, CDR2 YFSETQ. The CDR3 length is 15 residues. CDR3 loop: CASSPDPQRDNEQYF. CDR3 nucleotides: TGCGCCAGCAGCCCTGACCCTCAGCGGGACAACGAGCAGTACTTC.

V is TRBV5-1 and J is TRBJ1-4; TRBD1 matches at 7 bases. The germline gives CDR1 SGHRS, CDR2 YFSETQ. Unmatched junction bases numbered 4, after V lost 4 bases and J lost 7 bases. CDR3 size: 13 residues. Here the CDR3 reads CASSRDRSEKLFF. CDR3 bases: TGCGCCAGCAGCCGGGACAGAAGTGAAAAACTGTTTTTT.